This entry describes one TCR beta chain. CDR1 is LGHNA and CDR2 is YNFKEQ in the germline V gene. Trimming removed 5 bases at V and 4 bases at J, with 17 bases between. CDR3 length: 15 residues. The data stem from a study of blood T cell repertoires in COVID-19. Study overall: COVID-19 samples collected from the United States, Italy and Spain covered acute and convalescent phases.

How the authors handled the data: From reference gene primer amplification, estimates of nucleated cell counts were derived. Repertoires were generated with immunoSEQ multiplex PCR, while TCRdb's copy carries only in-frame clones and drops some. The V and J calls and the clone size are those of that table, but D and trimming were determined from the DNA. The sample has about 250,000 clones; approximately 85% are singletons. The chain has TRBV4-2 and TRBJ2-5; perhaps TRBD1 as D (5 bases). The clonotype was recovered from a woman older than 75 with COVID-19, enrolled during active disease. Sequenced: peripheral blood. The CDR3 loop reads CASSKSEQVAETQYF. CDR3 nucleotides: TGTGCCAGCAGCAAATCCGAACAGGTAGCAGAGACCCAGTACTTC.